Many counts were recorded for the clone carrying this T cell receptor (beta chain). Its matching antigen is unknown. This entry belongs to a study of blood T cells in healthy people across ages. The study, taken as a whole, reports: There was no known CMV status for donors, so expanded clonotype changes were possibly confounded.

A second PCR of 7 to 11 cycles used a sample-barcoded 5' primer and a J-beta primer mix. Every molecule of cDNA carried a tag from a template-switch adaptor with 12 random nucleotides. TCRdb redid the calling of the 5' RACE reads with MiXCR, one entry per CDR3 protein. This sample has 650,000 to 1,000,000 distinct CDR3 sequences, with under 40% found just once. The CDR3 is 14 residues long. CDR1 is KGHDR, CDR2 SFDVKD, per germline. After removal of 9 bases from V and 5 bases from J, the junction contained 10 bases not matched to a gene. The chain uses TRBV24-1 and TRBJ2-3; 7 nucleotides match TRBD2. This clonotype was obtained from a man between 18 and 29 years old in good health. Material for sequencing was blood. The CDR3 sequence is CATEGTGGEDTQYF. CDR3 in DNA: TGTGCCACCGAAGGCACGGGAGGTGAAGATACGCAGTATTTT.